This TCR beta chain was identified in a study of post-analysis software for immune sequencing data. Study details: Both relapsing-remitting and secondary progressive multiple sclerosis featured among the disease courses, as did progressive-relapsing multiple sclerosis.

With respect to this clonotype: Its specificity is not known.

Whole-study results and caveats: A significant reduction in normalized Chao1 diversity was observed in multiple sclerosis patients versus controls. Patients showed TRBV5-6, TRBV5-1 and TRBV20-1 among five TRBV segments more frequent than in controls.

V was clipped by 8 bases and J by 5 bases, with 12 bases between them. Germline V gene lookup returns CDR1 SNHLY and CDR2 FYNNEI. The CDR3 spans 12 residues. Unique molecular identifiers were carried by the TCR beta cDNA libraries. Input of roughly 0.85 to 11 million T cells yielded roughly 530,000 cDNA molecules. TCRdb ran MiXCR on the PCR reads and lists one entry per CDR3 protein. The profile shows 450,000 or so distinct CDR3 sequences, roughly 45% of them singletons. The chain has TRBV2 and TRBJ1-2; D call uncertain. The sequence was obtained from a girl aged 5-17 years with multiple sclerosis. Sequencing was carried out using blood. The CDR3 region is CASGRILYGYTF. As DNA, the CDR3 is TGTGCCAGCGGGCGGATCCTTTATGGCTACACCTTC.